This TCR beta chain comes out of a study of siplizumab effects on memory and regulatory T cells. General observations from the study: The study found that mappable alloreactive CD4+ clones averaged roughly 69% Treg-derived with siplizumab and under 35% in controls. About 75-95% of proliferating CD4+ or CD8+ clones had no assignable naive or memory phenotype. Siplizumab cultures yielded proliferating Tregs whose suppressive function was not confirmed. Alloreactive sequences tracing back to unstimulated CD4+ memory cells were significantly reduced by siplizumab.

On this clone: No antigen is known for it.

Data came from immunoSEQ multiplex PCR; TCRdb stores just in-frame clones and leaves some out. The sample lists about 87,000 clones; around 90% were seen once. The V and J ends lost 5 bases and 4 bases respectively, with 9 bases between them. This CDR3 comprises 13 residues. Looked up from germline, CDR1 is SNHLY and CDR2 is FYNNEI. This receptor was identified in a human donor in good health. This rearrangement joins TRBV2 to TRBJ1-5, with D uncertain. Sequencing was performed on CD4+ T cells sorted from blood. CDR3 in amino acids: CASSYGINQPQHF. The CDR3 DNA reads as TGTGCCAGCAGTTACGGCATTAATCAGCCCCAGCATTTT.